The 3 T cell receptor beta chains listed next were all sequenced from one sample in a study of response to subunit inactivated influenza vaccine. TCRdb re-called the RT-PCR reads through MiXCR, storing one row per CDR3 protein. The data hold approximately 530,000 distinct CDR3 sequences, with 10% to 15% observed a single time. The sample consisted of PBMCs from blood, taken around seven weeks after vaccination. The origin of the receptors is a man aged 50 to 59 who received an inactivated influenza vaccine.

The chain employs TRBV25-1 and TRBJ2-7; 12 bases map to TRBD1. The J segment lost 3 bases and the V segment lost 6 bases, leaving 6 bases of the junction unmatched. CDR1 MGHDK and CDR2 SYGVNS come from the germline V gene. The CDR3 has 15 residues. The CDR3: CASSAGQGAIYEQYF. The CDR3 DNA reads TGTGCCAGCAGCGCGGGACAGGGGGCGATCTACGAGCAGTACTTC.

The table lists this clonotype with many counts. The V call is TRBV6-2 or TRBV6-3, the J call TRBJ2-3; 11 nucleotides agree with TRBD1. The V segment lost 6 bases and the J segment 6 bases; nucleotides outside the gene matches: 8. The germline V gene encodes CDR1 MNHEY and CDR2 SVGEGT. The length of the CDR3 is 15 residues. CDR3 protein: CASRAGTGGQDTQYF. In DNA, the CDR3 is TGTGCCAGCAGAGCCGGGACAGGGGGTCAGGATACGCAGTATTTT.

This clonotype showed up many times. This rearrangement joins TRBV6-2 or TRBV6-3 to TRBJ2-7, with D perhaps matching TRBD2 (6 bases). There are 15 residues in the CDR3. The germline gives CDR1 MNHEY, CDR2 SVGEGT. Trimming took 3 bases from V and 2 from J, leaving 14 bases between them. The CDR3 region is CASSYQLAQAYEQYF. The CDR3, as DNA: TGTGCCAGCAGTTATCAACTAGCCCAGGCCTACGAGCAGTACTTC.